The clone carrying this T cell receptor beta chain appeared a few times. Its antigen is unidentified. Trimming removed 2 bases at V and 0 bases at J, with 7 bases between. The CDR3 extends over 16 amino acids. The V gene's germline CDR1 is KGHDR and CDR2 SFDVKD. The sample comes from a study of T-cell reconstitution after alpha-beta-depleted transplantation in children. Study findings and constraints: At around two months after transplant, the alpha-beta T cells were reportedly derived from several hundred expanded clones that came from non-depleted graft cells. From newly produced T cells came most of the T-cell counts and diversity one year after transplant. The high TCRbeta diversity at day 60 in some patients came from surviving recipient T cells and thymic progenitors.

Unique molecular identifiers were used in preparing the TCRbeta library. In TCRdb, the PCR reads were re-called with MiXCR into one record per CDR3 protein. The repertoire has fewer than 550,000 distinct CDR3 sequences, 15% to 20% of them found once; the top ten carry less than 30%. The sequenced sample was PBMCs, mostly from graft donor cells, obtained 360 days after TCRalphabeta/CD19-depleted stem cell transplant. The rearrangement uses TRBV24-1 and TRBJ2-6; no reliable D call. The sequence was collected from a boy under three years old who had a stem cell transplant for Wiskott-Aldrich syndrome, so the T cells may come from the graft donor. CDR3 DNA sequence: TGTGCCACCAGTGATTCGAGTGGCTCTGGGGCCAACGTCCTGACTTTC. It yields the protein CATSDSSGSGANVLTF.